This TCR beta chain was captured by sequencing in a study of regulatory T cells in long-lasting Graves disease. Study-wide context: Newly diagnosed Graves' patients took antithyroid drugs under 3 months.

In its sample, this clonotype was seen many times. What it binds is unknown. Study-level results: Analysis covered peripheral blood alone, not thyroid tissue.

Arm-PCR of CDR3 regions and iRepertoire HTBI primers were the basis on which TCR beta libraries were built. MiXCR, run by TCRdb on the multiplex PCR reads, gives a single entry per CDR3 protein. The table includes around 250,000 distinct CDR3 sequences, roughly a fifth detected once. The time point was: newly diagnosed GD, antithyroid drugs for less than 3 months. RNA from PBMCs was the source of the TCR library. Around 9 milliliters of peripheral blood were drawn into EDTA tubes. This CDR3 has 13 residues. CDR1 is SGHTA, CDR2 FQGNSA, per germline. V lost 6 bases, J lost 5 bases, and 13 bases lay in between.

Specimen: peripheral blood mononuclear cells (PBMCs), collected at new diagnosis, from a patient treated with antithyroid drugs. The V call is TRBV7-2, the J call TRBJ1-1; D might be TRBD1 (5 bases). The source is a female donor with Graves disease. The CDR3 coding sequence is TGTGCCAGCAGTTCAGGGATTAAGACTGAAGCTTTCTTT. Residues: CASSSGIKTEAFF.